These 10 T cell receptor beta chains were all obtained from the same sample, sequenced in a study of T cells in Graves' hyperthyroidism and ophthalmopathy. Amplified TCR beta CDR3 regions came from RNA transcripts. Initially, a first-round RT-PCR of the TCR CDR3 employed the HTBI primer set. Via MiXCR, TCRdb re-called the multiplex PCR reads, giving one row per CDR3 protein. The sample has more than 300,000 distinct CDR3 sequences, about 15% seen once. The sample taken for sequencing was blood. The receptor set was obtained from a woman between 25 and 40 years old with Graves' hyperthyroidism.

The chain links TRBV3-1 to TRBJ1-1; D gene uncertain. The ends were cut back, 0 bases at V and 7 bases at J, with 9 bases in the middle. Germline V gene lookup returns CDR1 LGHDT and CDR2 YNNKEL (reference sequence). The CDR3 is made up of 13 amino acids. The CDR3 bases are TGTGCCAGCAGCCAAGACCAGCTGGGTGAAGCTTTCTTT. This gives the protein CASSQDQLGEAFF.

This clonotype was picked up many times. DNA of the CDR3: TGTGCCAGCGGGAGGATGACTGAGCAGTTCTTC. This codes for CASGRMTEQFF. The V and J genes are TRBV6-2 or TRBV6-3 and TRBJ2-1; a weak D match, TRBD2 (6 bases). Germline V lookup: CDR1 MNHEY, CDR2 SVGEGT. The CDR3 covers 11 residues. The V gene lost 8 bases and the J gene lost 9 bases, with 11 bases spanning the gap.

This clonotype was recorded a few times. The genes are TRBV20-1 and TRBJ2-3, with a tentative D call TRBD1 (6 bases). The CDR3 is made up of 14 amino acids. The ends were cut back, 0 bases at V and 5 bases at J, with 12 bases in the middle. CDR1 and CDR2 from the germline V gene are DFQATT and SNEGSKA (reference sequence). The CDR3 loop reads CSARDRGVIDTQYF. DNA for the CDR3: TGCAGTGCTAGAGACAGGGGAGTAATAGATACGCAGTATTTT.

The table lists this clonotype with many counts. The V and J genes are TRBV3-1 and TRBJ1-2; D not certain. From germline, CDR1 is LGHDT and CDR2 YNNKEL (reference sequence). The V gene lost 1 base and the J gene lost 6 bases, with 18 bases spanning the gap. CDR3 length equals 16 residues. CDR3 nucleotides: TGTGCCAGCAGCCAAGCGGAGAAGATAAATGGTGATGGCTACACCTTC. This translates into CASSQAEKINGDGYTF.

In this sample, this clonotype turned up many times. J is TRBJ2-7 and V is TRBV20-1; a possible D gene is TRBD1 (6 bases). Deletions cut 4 bases from V and 11 bases from J, with 12 bases between. The germline gives CDR1 DFQATT, CDR2 SNEGSKA (reference sequence). The CDR3 runs 10 residues. The CDR3 DNA sequence: TGCAGTGCTACCCTCTCAGGGGAGTACTTC. This translates into CSATLSGEYF.

This clonotype was counted at least ten times. The V gene is TRBV5-8, the J gene TRBJ2-2; 7 bases match TRBD1. Unmatched junction bases numbered 4, after V lost 0 bases and J lost 5 bases. The CDR3 extends over 15 amino acids. Germline V lookup: CDR1 SGHTS, CDR2 YDEGEE. CDR3 DNA sequence: TGTGCCAGCAGCTTGGATGGGACAGCTACCGGGGAGCTGTTTTTT. This encodes CASSLDGTATGELFF. Full variable domain (outside the CDR3, taken from reference TRBV5-8 and TRBJ2-2): EAGVTQSPTHLIKTRGQQATLRCSPISGHTSVYWYQQALGLGLQFLLWYDEGEERNRGNFPPRFSGRQFPNYSSELNVNALELEDSALYLCASSLDGTATGELFFGEGSRLTVL.

The chain employs TRBV9 and TRBJ1-1; D possibly corresponds to TRBD1 (5 bases). CDR1 and CDR2 from the germline V gene are SGDLS and YYNGEE. Trimming left V 1 base short and J 6 bases short, with 10 bases between. CDR3 size: 13 residues. The CDR3, as DNA: TGTGCCAGCAGCGTACAGGGAAGCGCTGAAGCTTTCTTT. This gives the protein CASSVQGSAEAFF. The full variable domain, with the rest looked up from reference TRBV9 and TRBJ1-1, is DSGVTQTPKHLITATGQRVTLRCSPRSGDLSVYWYQQSLDQGLQFLIQYYNGEERAKGNILERFSAQQFPDLHSELNLSSLELGDSALYFCASSVQGSAEAFFGQGTRLTVV.

This clonotype occurred many times. The J gene is TRBJ1-4, the V gene TRBV11-2; no clear D. Per the germline V gene, CDR1 is SGHAT and CDR2 is FQNNGV. The CDR3 sequence is 14 residues long. The ends were cut back, 4 bases at V and 0 bases at J, with 6 bases in the middle. CDR3 in amino acids: CASSSGATNEKLFF. As DNA, the CDR3 is TGTGCCAGCAGCTCCGGGGCAACTAATGAAAAACTGTTTTTT.

A word on this clonotype: This clone may be a read error of a much larger clone one base away. The rearrangement links TRBV28 to TRBJ2-7, with 7 nucleotides matching TRBD1. Germline V gene data show CDR1 as MDHEN and CDR2 as SYDVKM. The V segment lost 6 bases and the J segment 5 bases; nucleotides outside the gene matches: 13. This CDR3 is 15 amino acids long. As DNA, the CDR3 is TGTGCCAGCAGAGGTACCGAGACAGGGCCCCACGAGCAGTACTTC. Translated: CASRGTETGPHEQYF.

This clonotype showed up many times. The V gene is TRBV20-1, the J gene TRBJ2-1, with a tentative D call TRBD2 (5 bases). Germline loops: CDR1 DFQATT, CDR2 SNEGSKA (reference sequence). The CDR3 totals 12 residues. V was clipped by 6 bases and J by 10 bases, with 16 bases between them. CDR3 loop: CSALTVRGEQFF. The CDR3 nucleotides are TGCAGTGCCCTCACCGTGAGAGGGGAGCAGTTCTTC.